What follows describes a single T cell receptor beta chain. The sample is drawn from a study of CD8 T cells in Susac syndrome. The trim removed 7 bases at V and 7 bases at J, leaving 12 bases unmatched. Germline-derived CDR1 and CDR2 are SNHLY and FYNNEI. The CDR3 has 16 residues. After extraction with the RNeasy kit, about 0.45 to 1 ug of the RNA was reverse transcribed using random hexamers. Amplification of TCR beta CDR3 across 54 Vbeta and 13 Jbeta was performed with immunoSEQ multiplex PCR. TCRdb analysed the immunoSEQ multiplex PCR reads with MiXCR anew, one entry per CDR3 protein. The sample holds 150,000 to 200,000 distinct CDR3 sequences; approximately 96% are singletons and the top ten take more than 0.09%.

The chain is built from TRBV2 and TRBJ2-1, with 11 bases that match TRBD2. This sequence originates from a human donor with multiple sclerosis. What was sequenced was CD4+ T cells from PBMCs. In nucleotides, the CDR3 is TGTGCCAGCAAACAGGAGAGGCTAGCGGGGGGTAATGAGCAGTTCTTC. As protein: CASKQERLAGGNEQFF.